A selection of T cell receptor beta chains follows, all from one sample in a study of T cell responses to AZD1222 COVID-19 vaccine. Some clones are missing from TCRdb's copy, which holds only in-frame ones; the method was immunoSEQ multiplex PCR. The sample has fewer than 150,000 clones, about 91% seen once. Sequenced material: peripheral blood, taken on day 0 of AZD1222 vaccination. These receptors were obtained from an adult in good health. The CDR3 runs from the conserved cysteine through the conserved F or W. D genes are given only for firm matches. The size of a clone is reported for some rows only, either as once, few or many, or as a class for expanded clones.

V gene	clone size	J gene	D gene	CDR3 protein	CDR3 DNA
TRBV2	NA	TRBJ1-5	TRBD1	CASSGGQGHQPQHF	TGTGCCAGCTCGGGGGGACAGGGTCATCAGCCCCAGCATTTT
TRBV11-2	NA	TRBJ1-4	NA	CASSLEEGNEKLFF	TGTGCCAGCAGCTTAGAAGAGGGGAATGAAAAACTGTTTTTT
TRBV4-3	NA	TRBJ2-7	NA	CASSQGSYSYEQYF	TGCGCCAGCAGCCAGGGGTCCTACTCCTACGAGCAGTACTTC
TRBV6-4	NA	TRBJ2-1	TRBD2	CASMTSGGAHTHNEQFF	TGTGCCAGCATGACTAGCGGGGGGGCACACACACACAATGAGCAGTTCTTC
TRBV19	NA	TRBJ1-2	NA	CASRLGWAIPHCGYTF	TGTGCCAGTAGATTGGGGTGGGCAATTCCCCACTGTGGCTACACCTTC
TRBV18	once	TRBJ1-3	TRBD1	CASSADRNSGNTIYF	TGTGCCAGCTCAGCGGACAGGAACTCTGGAAACACCATATATTTT
TRBV29-1	NA	TRBJ1-5	TRBD1	CSVRTGGNQPQHF	TGCAGCGTGCGGACAGGGGGCAATCAGCCCCAGCATTTT
TRBV6-5	once	TRBJ2-7	TRBD2	CASSTREGPYEQYF	TGTGCCAGCAGTACGAGGGAGGGGCCTTACGAGCAGTACTTC
TRBV29-1	NA	TRBJ2-7	TRBD2	CSVVGGSGSSYEQYF	TGCAGCGTTGTGGGGGGTAGCGGGAGCTCCTACGAGCAGTACTTC
TRBV27	NA	TRBJ2-3	TRBD2	CASSSLTSGYTDTQYF	TGTGCCAGCAGTTCTCTTACTAGCGGGTACACAGATACGCAGTATTTT
TRBV28	NA	TRBJ1-5	NA	CASVNGLGGNQPQHF	TGTGCCAGCGTCAACGGACTCGGGGGCAATCAGCCCCAGCATTTT
TRBV7-9	NA	TRBJ2-3	NA	CASSLAGLAEGTDTQYF	TGTGCCAGCAGCTTAGCAGGGTTAGCAGAAGGCACAGATACGCAGTATTTT
TRBV6-2/TRBV6-3	NA	TRBJ1-6	TRBD1	CASSPTGENSPLHF	TGTGCCAGCAGTCCGACAGGGGAAAATTCACCCCTCCACTTT
TRBV9	NA	TRBJ1-3	NA	CASSVDRSSGNTIYF	TGTGCCAGCAGCGTAGACAGGAGCTCTGGAAACACCATATATTTT
TRBV7-8	NA	TRBJ2-7	TRBD1	CASSSGTGFIYEQYF	TGTGCCAGCAGCTCAGGGACAGGCTTTATCTACGAGCAGTACTTC
TRBV2	NA	TRBJ2-1	TRBD1	CASTLGQGAYNEQFF	TGTGCCAGCACCCTGGGACAGGGAGCCTACAATGAGCAGTTCTTC
TRBV28	NA	TRBJ1-6	NA	CASSRDSPLHF	TGTGCCAGCAGTAGAGATTCACCCCTCCACTTT
TRBV7-2	NA	TRBJ2-3	NA	CASSLGPGVADTQYF	TGTGCCAGCAGCTTAGGGCCAGGGGTGGCAGATACGCAGTATTTT
TRBV27	NA	TRBJ1-1	NA	CASSLREGAEAFF	TGTGCCAGCAGTTTACGCGAAGGGGCTGAAGCTTTCTTT
TRBV4-2	NA	TRBJ1-3	NA	CASSHRPGSPSGNTIYF	TGTGCCAGCAGCCACCGCCCCGGGAGTCCATCTGGAAACACCATATATTTT
TRBV6-5	NA	TRBJ1-5	NA	CASGRTEGSAQPQHF	TGTGCCAGCGGCAGAACCGAAGGCTCGGCTCAGCCCCAGCATTTT
TRBV28	NA	TRBJ2-2	NA	CASSLYGFSAGELFF	TGTGCCAGCAGTCTTTACGGGTTTTCGGCCGGGGAGCTGTTTTTT
TRBV19	NA	TRBJ2-5	NA	CASSMDTGWGRETQYF	TGTGCCAGTAGTATGGATACGGGGTGGGGTCGAGAGACCCAGTACTTC
TRBV12-5	NA	TRBJ1-5	TRBD1	CASGLPTDREGQPQHF	TGTGCTAGTGGTTTGCCCACGGACAGGGAGGGTCAGCCCCAGCATTTT
TRBV12-3/TRBV12-4	NA	TRBJ2-3	NA	CASTLGGADTQYF	TGTGCCAGCACCCTGGGGGGTGCAGATACGCAGTATTTT
TRBV9	NA	TRBJ1-2	NA	CASSAQGGYGYTF	TGTGCCAGCAGCGCGCAGGGTGGCTATGGCTACACCTTC
TRBV6-2/TRBV6-3	NA	TRBJ1-1	NA	CASSYFYGTGGVYTEAFF	TGTGCCAGCAGTTACTTCTACGGAACAGGAGGGGTTTATACTGAAGCTTTCTTT
TRBV4-1	NA	TRBJ2-7	NA	CASSQEELPGYEQYF	TGCGCCAGCAGCCAAGAAGAGCTTCCCGGCTACGAGCAGTACTTC
TRBV2	few	TRBJ1-5	NA	CASSESGLSNQPQHF	TGTGCCAGCAGTGAATCGGGGCTGAGCAATCAGCCCCAGCATTTT
TRBV28	NA	TRBJ1-6	NA	CASSLGSIYNSPLHF	TGTGCCAGCAGTTTAGGCAGCATCTATAATTCACCCCTCCACTTT
TRBV10-3	NA	TRBJ2-3	NA	CAISVQRGDTQYF	TGTGCCATCAGTGTACAGCGCGGGGATACGCAGTATTTT
TRBV6-1	NA	TRBJ2-2	TRBD1	CASSVGTGANTGELFF	TGTGCCAGCAGTGTGGGGACAGGGGCGAACACCGGGGAGCTGTTTTTT
TRBV12-5	NA	TRBJ2-3	NA	CASGLGIRGGDTQYF	TGTGCTAGTGGTTTGGGGATTAGAGGCGGGGATACGCAGTATTTT
TRBV2	NA	TRBJ1-6	NA	CASSDVGFNSPLHF	TGTGCCAGCAGTGATGTGGGATTTAATTCACCCCTCCACTTT
TRBV6-5	NA	TRBJ2-7	TRBD2	CASRNGGTYEQYF	TGTGCCAGCAGGAACGGGGGGACCTACGAGCAGTACTTC
TRBV6-5	NA	TRBJ2-7	NA	CASSYFGTSYEQYF	TGTGCCAGCAGTTACTTCGGGACCTCCTACGAGCAGTACTTC
TRBV14	NA	TRBJ2-6	NA	CASSENRAGANVLTF	TGTGCCAGCAGCGAGAACAGGGCTGGGGCCAACGTCCTGACTTTC
TRBV29-1	NA	TRBJ1-6	NA	CSVRTANSPLHF	TGCAGCGTTCGGACAGCTAATTCACCCCTCCACTTT
TRBV11-2	NA	TRBJ1-4	NA	CASSLGAEKLFF	TGTGCCAGCAGCTTAGGTGCCGAAAAACTGTTTTTT
TRBV4-3	NA	TRBJ1-1	NA	CASSQDTEAFF	TGCGCCAGCAGCCAAGATACCGAAGCTTTCTTT
TRBV6-2/TRBV6-3	NA	TRBJ2-7	TRBD1	CASSTWGRGMDEQYF	TGTGCCAGCAGTACGTGGGGCAGGGGGATGGACGAGCAGTACTTC
TRBV11-2	NA	TRBJ1-3	TRBD1	CASSPGTGGLFGNTIYF	TGTGCCAGCAGCCCCGGGACAGGGGGTCTATTTGGAAACACCATATATTTT